This T cell receptor (beta chain) derives from a study of blood T cell repertoires in COVID-19. Study as a whole: Sites across the United States, Italy and Spain contributed samples from acute and convalescent COVID-19. T cells, B-cell-depleted T cells, or PBMCs provided the cDNA or gDNA that served as material.

Original processing methods: Nucleated cell number was recorded as an estimate derived from reference gene primer amplification. The data were produced by immunoSEQ multiplex PCR, yet TCRdb's version contains in-frame clones alone and is incomplete. V and J calls and clone size are as listed in that table; D and trimming were resolved from the DNA. The sample has more than 60,000 clones, around 80% seen once; the top ten hold around 9.3%. The table lists this clone with a count of one. This CDR3 contains 20 residues. Germline V gene data show CDR1 as LGHNA and CDR2 as YNFKEQ. J gave up 0 bases and V 0 bases, and 11 bases lay outside the gene matches.

This rearrangement joins TRBV4-2 to TRBJ2-2; 9 positions agree with TRBD1. This receptor was obtained from a man aged 60 to 69 with acute or convalescent COVID-19. Sequenced input: peripheral blood. As DNA, the CDR3 is TGTGCCAGCAGCCAAGATAGAGTCCGGACAGGGGCTTCGAACACCGGGGAGCTGTTTTTT. Translating gives CASSQDRVRTGASNTGELFF.